Sequencing of this T cell receptor (beta chain) was carried out in a study of blood T cell repertoires in COVID-19. Study overall: The United States, Italy and Spain were the sources of the acute and convalescent COVID-19 samples.

The ends were cut back, 5 bases at V and 5 bases at J, with 13 bases in the middle. The CDR3 is made up of 13 amino acids. Germline V gene lookup returns CDR1 PRHDT and CDR2 FYEKMQ (reference sequence). Allocation to cohorts depended on clinical history reported by the participants. Under the authors' procedure: Amplification with reference gene primers provided the estimates of nucleated cell counts. TCRdb keeps only in-frame clones here, not all; method: immunoSEQ multiplex PCR. That table is the source of V, J and clone size, and D and trimming were worked out from the DNA. The data hold roughly 250,000 clones, with 80% to 95% observed a single time.

This sequence originates from a woman aged 18-35 years who had recovered from COVID-19. The sequencing input was PBMCs or T cells enriched from blood (not recorded which). The J gene is TRBJ2-7, the V gene TRBV13, with a possible D match to TRBD1 (6 bases). Written as DNA, the CDR3 is TGTGCCAGCAGCGGTCCACAGGGTGACGAGCAGTACTTC. It translates to CASSGPQGDEQYF.